The rows below give T cell receptor beta chains drawn from one sample of a study of T-cell reconstitution after alpha-beta-depleted transplantation in children. TCRdb used MiXCR to reprocess the PCR reads, holding one entry per CDR3 protein. The sample has about 350,000 distinct CDR3 sequences, less than 15% seen once. The sample here was PBMCs, taken from the stem cell graft. These TCRs come from a human donor who donated a stem cell graft to a child with Fanconi anemia. Both conserved end residues are part of each CDR3. D genes are given only for firm matches. Expanded clones get a size class; other rows say once, few or many, or leave the size out.

clone_size,v_call,d_call,j_call,cdr3_nt,cdr3_aa
.,TRBV7-6,TRBD2,TRBJ2-3,TGTGCCAGCAGCTTAGAGGGACTATTCACAGATACGCAGTATTTT,CASSLEGLFTDTQYF
many,TRBV5-5,.,TRBJ1-1,TGTGCCAGCAGCTGGGGGGGGCCGTCGAACACTGAAGCTTTCTTT,CASSWGGPSNTEAFF
.,TRBV28,.,TRBJ1-2,TGTGCCAGCAGTTTAGAGGGGGTCTATGGCTACACCTTC,CASSLEGVYGYTF
few,TRBV7-9,.,TRBJ1-1,TGTGCCAGCAGCCCTGATTCGGTGTCTGAAGCTTTCTTT,CASSPDSVSEAFF
.,TRBV12-3/TRBV12-4,TRBD1,TRBJ1-1,TGTGCCAGCACCCAAAGACAGGGGCCAAAACTGAACACTGAAGCTTTCTTT,CASTQRQGPKLNTEAFF
.,TRBV12-3/TRBV12-4,.,TRBJ2-5,TGTGCCAGCAGTTTAAAGGGGAGCCAAGAGACCCAGTACTTC,CASSLKGSQETQYF
.,TRBV7-9,.,TRBJ2-7,TGTGCCAGCAGCTTAGCGAGTACTAACGAGCAGTACTTC,CASSLASTNEQYF
.,TRBV7-4,.,TRBJ1-4,TGTGCCAGCTGCCACGGACGGCGAAAGGGTGAAAAACTGTTTTTT,CASCHGRRKGEKLFF
.,TRBV15,.,TRBJ1-1,TGTGCCACCAGCATTGGTACTTCGAGATACACTGAAGCTTTCTTT,CATSIGTSRYTEAFF
.,TRBV4-2,TRBD2,TRBJ2-7,TGTGCCAGCAGCCCGCAGCTCGGACTAGCGGCGACCTACGAGCAGTACTTC,CASSPQLGLAATYEQYF